A selection of T cell receptor beta chains follows, all from one sample in a study of T cell repertoires in ileal Crohn's disease. Some clones are missing from TCRdb's copy, which holds only in-frame ones; the method was immunoSEQ multiplex PCR. This table has about 3,600 clones, less than 75% appearing once. Sample: ileal tissue. The receptors come from an adult with Crohn's disease. The conserved cysteine and the conserved F or W are not part of the CDR3 here.

V,length,J,CDR3
TRBV4-3,13,TRBJ1-1,ASSPTVRDWTEAF
TRBV10-3,11,TRBJ2-7,AISGQGSDEQY
TRBV7-9,13,TRBJ2-5,ASSFTRDTQETQY
TRBV7-2,13,TRBJ2-2,ASSLNRGVTGELF
TRBV6-1,12,TRBJ1-1,ASNYRGTGTEAF
TRBV10-3,16,TRBJ2-6,AISDPGQGGSGANVLT
TRBV9,13,TRBJ2-1,ASSVGLAGYNEQF
TRBV6-6,12,TRBJ1-1,ASSPGRPNTEAF
TRBV5-1,13,TRBJ1-1,ASSLNLGQHTEAF
TRBV9,14,TRBJ1-3,ASSVETASSGNTIY
TRBV29-1,11,TRBJ1-1,SVARGQGTEAF
TRBV11-3,10,TRBJ2-5,ASSSQGETQY
TRBV7-9,14,TRBJ2-1,ASSTSGGRSYNEQF
TRBV5-1,13,TRBJ1-1,ASSLGWPLNTEAF
TRBV19,11,TRBJ2-1,ASSTTQGSQQF
TRBV7-6,13,TRBJ1-1,ASSLSTAYYTEAF
TRBV19,14,TRBJ1-4,ASSIRGQGRGKKLF
TRBV6-5,12,TRBJ1-6,ASSQTPSESPLH
TRBV7-9,10,TRBJ2-7,ASSRTGPEQY
TRBV5-1,11,TRBJ1-1,ASSGQGYTEAF
TRBV25-1,13,TRBJ1-1,ASSESPSSDTEAF
TRBV7-9,12,TRBJ2-3,ASSPQGGADTQY
TRBV6-5,12,TRBJ1-1,ASSQDNLNTEAF
TRBV6-6,14,TRBJ1-1,ASTLGTAGKNTEAF
TRBV7-6,12,TRBJ2-2,ASSLNKHTGELF
TRBV21-1,15,TRBJ2-5,ASSSRRTSGRKETQY